The rows below give T cell receptor beta chains drawn from one sample of a study of T cell repertoires in cytomegalovirus infection. TCRdb re-analysed the reads in MiXCR, keeping a single row per CDR3 protein. Among more than 200,000 distinct CDR3 sequences listed, roughly 9.1% were seen once. Sequenced material: PBMCs. These receptors originate from a human donor in good health (CMV status not recorded). Some clones in this sample may be carry-over from other donors' samples. Each CDR3 is given with its conserved first and last residue. The order of the fields is D gene, J gene, CDR3 length, V gene, clone size, CDR3 DNA, CDR3 protein. D genes are given only for firm matches. Size is omitted from some rows. Given values are once, few, many or a class for expanded clones.

NA,TRBJ2-1,14,TRBV20-1,many,TGCAGTCTGGGACCTGAGCGGGCATACAATGAGCAGTTCTTC,CSLGPERAYNEQFF
TRBD1,TRBJ1-2,15,TRBV7-2,many,TGTGCCAGCAGCTCGAGGGCCCAAACAGGGGATGGCTACACCTTC,CASSSRAQTGDGYTF
NA,TRBJ1-3,15,TRBV7-6,few,TGTGCCAGCAGCCTTCACTCGAGCTCTGGAAACACCATATATTTT,CASSLHSSSGNTIYF
TRBD2,TRBJ2-1,15,TRBV7-2,medium-sized,TGTGCCAGCAGCTTAGGGCGGAAAGAAGCGGGAGAGCAGTTCTTC,CASSLGRKEAGEQFF
NA,TRBJ1-2,14,TRBV4-3,few,TGCGCCAGCAGCCAAGGCGGGGGAGGCTATGGCTACACCTTC,CASSQGGGGYGYTF
TRBD1,TRBJ1-1,14,TRBV6-1,many,TGTGCCAGCAGGGGGACAGGGGGCCAGAGTGAAGCTTTCTTT,CASRGTGGQSEAFF
TRBD2,TRBJ2-3,15,TRBV7-2,many,TGTGCCAGCAGCTTGGGACTAGCGGGTTCAGATACGCAGTATTTT,CASSLGLAGSDTQYF
TRBD2,TRBJ2-5,16,TRBV7-9,many,TGTGCCAGCGGCCACCAAACTAGCGGGTTCCAAGAGACCCAGTACTTC,CASGHQTSGFQETQYF
TRBD2,TRBJ2-1,15,TRBV25-1,few,TGTGCCAGCAGTGAGGCGGGAGGGGCTTGGAATGAGCAGTTCTTC,CASSEAGGAWNEQFF
NA,TRBJ2-1,16,TRBV4-1,NA,TGCGCCAGCAGCCAAGATCCCCAGACCCTACAGGCGGAGCAGTTCTTC,CASSQDPQTLQAEQFF
NA,TRBJ2-2,15,TRBV4-1,many,TGCGCCAGCAGCCAAGACGGCTCGAACACCGGGGAGCTGTTTTTT,CASSQDGSNTGELFF
NA,TRBJ1-5,14,TRBV5-6,NA,TGTGCCAGCAGCAGGGGATCGGGCAATCAGCCCCAGCATTTT,CASSRGSGNQPQHF
TRBD1,TRBJ2-7,17,TRBV7-9,few,TGTGCCAGCAGCCCGAGAGGACAGGGCTTCCCCGCCTACGAGCAGTACTTC,CASSPRGQGFPAYEQYF
TRBD1,TRBJ1-6,15,TRBV27,NA,TGTGCCAGCAGTTTATCGGGGACAGGGGTCTCACCCCTCCACTTT,CASSLSGTGVSPLHF
NA,TRBJ2-3,15,TRBV4-1,many,TGCGCCAGCAGCCAAGACAGGGGAACCACAGATACGCAGTATTTT,CASSQDRGTTDTQYF
NA,TRBJ1-2,12,TRBV19,NA,TGTGCCAGTAGTATCCGAGAGACTGGCTACACCTTC,CASSIRETGYTF
NA,TRBJ1-6,14,TRBV7-9,NA,TGTGCCAGCAGCTTAGGGGGGGCGAGGTTCCCCCTCCACTTT,CASSLGGARFPLHF
NA,TRBJ2-3,14,TRBV7-3,NA,TGTGCCAGCAGCTCGGGGCGGCCAGAAGATACGCAGTATTTT,CASSSGRPEDTQYF
NA,TRBJ2-5,14,TRBV20-1,few,TGCAGTGCTAGATCCAGGTCTCGGAGGGAGACCCAGTACTTC,CSARSRSRRETQYF
TRBD1,TRBJ2-1,14,TRBV19,NA,TGTGCCAGTAGTGGAGACAGGGGCCCTAATGAGCAGTTCTTC,CASSGDRGPNEQFF
TRBD2,TRBJ2-1,17,TRBV19,NA,TGTGCCAGTAGTTCACAACGGACTAGCGGGGGATACAATGAGCAGTTCTTC,CASSSQRTSGGYNEQFF
TRBD1,TRBJ1-1,14,TRBV5-6,NA,TGTGCCAGCAGATCCGGGACAGGGAACACTGAAGCTTTCTTT,CASRSGTGNTEAFF
TRBD1,TRBJ1-1,16,TRBV7-2,many,TGTGCCAGCAGCCCGGACAGGGGCCTATTGAACACTGAAGCTTTCTTT,CASSPDRGLLNTEAFF
NA,TRBJ2-2,16,TRBV4-3,NA,TGCGCCAGCAGCCAAGAAGGCCCTGCGAACACCGGGGAGCTGTTTTTT,CASSQEGPANTGELFF
TRBD1,TRBJ1-5,15,TRBV7-2,many,TGTGCCAGCAGCTTAGGGGGGACAGCCTATCAGCCCCAGCATTTT,CASSLGGTAYQPQHF
NA,TRBJ1-2,18,TRBV11-2,many,TGTGCCAGCAGCTTAGGGGGGGTCAGCCTAATCGCTAACTATGGCTACACCTTC,CASSLGGVSLIANYGYTF
NA,TRBJ1-2,18,TRBV4-3,NA,TGCGCCAGCAGCCAAGATTACTCCTCTGCAGGGAGTAAGCGGGGCTACACCTTC,CASSQDYSSAGSKRGYTF
TRBD2,TRBJ2-2,15,TRBV7-2,many,TGTGCCAGCAGCTCGGGGACTAGAGGAACCGGGGAGCTGTTTTTT,CASSSGTRGTGELFF
NA,TRBJ1-5,15,TRBV7-2,NA,TGTGCCAGCAGCTTAGATGCCATCTCCAATCAGCCCCAGCATTTT,CASSLDAISNQPQHF
NA,TRBJ2-3,15,TRBV28,NA,TGTGCCAGCAGCCCTACCTTACTAAACACAGATACGCAGTATTTT,CASSPTLLNTDTQYF
NA,TRBJ1-1,15,TRBV6-2/TRBV6-3,many,TGTGCCAGCAACAAACGGATCAACATGAACACTGAAGCTTTCTTT,CASNKRINMNTEAFF
NA,TRBJ2-2,15,TRBV7-6,many,TGTGCCAGCAGCTTAGACCCGGGAGTTAAGGGGGAGCTGTTTTTT,CASSLDPGVKGELFF
TRBD1,TRBJ1-6,14,TRBV7-2,many,TGTGCCAGCAGCTTAGAACAGGGGAATTCACCCCTCCACTTT,CASSLEQGNSPLHF
NA,TRBJ2-2,13,TRBV5-5,NA,TGTGCCAGCAGCTTTGCTTTGGGCGGGGAGCTGTTTTTT,CASSFALGGELFF
TRBD2,TRBJ2-3,15,TRBV12-3/TRBV12-4,NA,TGTGCCAGCACCCCTTCGCGGGGGGCCAAAGATACGCAGTATTTT,CASTPSRGAKDTQYF
NA,TRBJ1-6,13,TRBV7-2,many,TGTGCCAGCAGCTCCCAGGGCGGTTCACCCCTCCACTTT,CASSSQGGSPLHF
NA,TRBJ1-1,14,TRBV7-2,many,TGTGCCAGCAGCAGCGAGGTTGTGAACACTGAAGCTTTCTTT,CASSSEVVNTEAFF
NA,TRBJ2-1,14,TRBV7-8,many,TGTGCCAGCAGCGGCCCGCAGGGTTACAATGAGCAGTTCTTC,CASSGPQGYNEQFF
NA,TRBJ2-2,16,TRBV6-2/TRBV6-3,NA,TGTGCCAGCAGTTACTCGGGCAGGGACTACACCGGGGAGCTGTTTTTT,CASSYSGRDYTGELFF
NA,TRBJ2-7,13,TRBV5-6,few,TGTGCCAGCAGCCCCTATACGGGTTACGAGCAGTACTTC,CASSPYTGYEQYF
NA,TRBJ1-1,13,TRBV6-2/TRBV6-3,many,TGTGCCAGCAGTTCCGCGGGTTGGACTGAAGCTTTCTTT,CASSSAGWTEAFF
NA,TRBJ1-5,15,TRBV7-2,many,TGTGCCAGCAGCCCAGACCCGCTTAGCAATCAGCCCCAGCATTTT,CASSPDPLSNQPQHF
TRBD1,TRBJ1-4,16,TRBV7-9,many,TGTGCCAGCAGCTTAGGTGACAGGGGAACTTCTGAAAAACTGTTTTTT,CASSLGDRGTSEKLFF
TRBD2,TRBJ2-7,12,TRBV20-1,NA,TGCAGTGGGACTAGCGGGAGGTACGAGCAGTACTTC,CSGTSGRYEQYF
TRBD1,TRBJ1-2,13,TRBV29-1,NA,TGCAGCGGAACACAGGGGGCAGGCTATGGCTACACCTTC,CSGTQGAGYGYTF
NA,TRBJ1-1,13,TRBV29-1,NA,TGCAGCGTCCTTTTCCGGGCGGACACTGAAGCTTTCTTT,CSVLFRADTEAFF
NA,TRBJ2-7,14,TRBV28,many,TGTGCCAGCAGTCCTCGGGGGCCACCCGTCGAGCAGTACTTC,CASSPRGPPVEQYF
NA,TRBJ1-5,15,TRBV19,NA,TGTGCCAGTCATCGGGGCGAGTATGGCAATCAGCCCCAGCATTTT,CASHRGEYGNQPQHF
NA,TRBJ2-6,15,TRBV19,many,TGTGCCAGTACCTTACGGGTCTCTGGGGCCAACGTCCTGACTTTC,CASTLRVSGANVLTF
TRBD2,TRBJ2-1,13,TRBV20-1,many,TGCAGTGCAGTACGGGCGGGGGGGCATGAGCAGTTCTTC,CSAVRAGGHEQFF
NA,TRBJ1-5,17,TRBV7-2,many,TGTGCCAGCAGCCCCCAGCTGGCAGGGAGCGATAATCAGCCCCAGCATTTT,CASSPQLAGSDNQPQHF
NA,TRBJ1-3,14,TRBV30,NA,TGTGCCTGGAGCCCCCGGGGCTCTGGAAACACCATATATTTT,CAWSPRGSGNTIYF
NA,TRBJ1-2,10,TRBV5-8,NA,TGTGCCAGCAGCTTCGGGGGCTACACCTTC,CASSFGGYTF
TRBD1,TRBJ2-1,14,TRBV3-1,NA,TGTGCCAGCAGCCGCTCCGGGACAGACAATGAGCAGTTCTTC,CASSRSGTDNEQFF
NA,TRBJ1-4,17,TRBV28,NA,TGTGCCAGCAGTACCAGGAACCCTATTGCAACTAATGAAAAACTGTTTTTT,CASSTRNPIATNEKLFF
TRBD2,TRBJ2-7,17,TRBV7-2,many,TGTGCCAGCAGCTTAGAACTAGCGGGGGGTCGATTCTACGAGCAGTACTTC,CASSLELAGGRFYEQYF